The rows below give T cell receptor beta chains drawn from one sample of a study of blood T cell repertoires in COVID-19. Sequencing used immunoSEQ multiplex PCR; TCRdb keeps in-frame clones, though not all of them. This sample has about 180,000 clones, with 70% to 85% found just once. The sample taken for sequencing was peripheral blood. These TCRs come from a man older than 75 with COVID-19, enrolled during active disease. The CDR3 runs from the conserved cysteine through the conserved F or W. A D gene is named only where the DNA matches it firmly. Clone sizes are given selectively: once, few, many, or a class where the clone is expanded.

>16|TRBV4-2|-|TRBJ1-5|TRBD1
CASSQMGQGSNQPQHF
TGTGCCAGCAGCCAGATGGGACAGGGGAGCAATCAGCCCCAGCATTTT
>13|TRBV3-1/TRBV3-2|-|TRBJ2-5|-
CASSGRGRETQYF
TGTGCCAGCAGCGGAAGGGGTCGGGAGACCCAGTACTTC
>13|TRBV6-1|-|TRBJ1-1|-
CASSERGYTEAFF
TGTGCCAGCAGTGAACGGGGGTACACTGAAGCTTTCTTT
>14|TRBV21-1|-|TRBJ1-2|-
CASTPPRVPGGYTF
TGTGCCAGCACCCCACCCCGGGTCCCGGGGGGCTACACCTTC
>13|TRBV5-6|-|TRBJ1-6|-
CASSWERNSPLHF
TGTGCCAGCAGCTGGGAGAGGAATTCACCCCTCCACTTT
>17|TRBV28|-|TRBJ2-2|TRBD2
CASSSLSGGASIGELFF
TGTGCCAGCAGTTCCCTTTCCGGGGGGGCCTCAATCGGGGAGCTGTTTTTT
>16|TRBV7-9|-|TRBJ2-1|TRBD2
CASSLDGLAGYNEQFF
TGTGCCAGCAGCTTAGATGGCCTAGCGGGTTACAATGAGCAGTTCTTC
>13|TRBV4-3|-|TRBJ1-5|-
CASSQGTARPQHF
TGCGCCAGCAGCCAAGGAACAGCCCGTCCCCAGCATTTT
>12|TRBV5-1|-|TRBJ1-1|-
CASSFAGDEAFF
TGCGCCAGCAGCTTTGCAGGGGATGAAGCTTTCTTT
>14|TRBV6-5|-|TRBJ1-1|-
CASRALEANTEAFF
TGTGCCAGCAGGGCACTGGAGGCAAACACTGAAGCTTTCTTT
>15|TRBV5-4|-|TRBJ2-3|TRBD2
CASSKAGGQTDTQYF
TGTGCCAGCAGCAAAGCGGGGGGGCAGACAGATACGCAGTATTTT
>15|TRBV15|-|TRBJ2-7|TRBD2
CATSRHTSGVYEQYF
TGTGCCACCAGCAGACACACTAGCGGGGTCTACGAGCAGTACTTC
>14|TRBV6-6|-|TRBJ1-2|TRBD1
CASSYSGTGGAGTF
TGTGCCAGCAGTTACTCCGGGACAGGGGGCGCAGGGACCTTC
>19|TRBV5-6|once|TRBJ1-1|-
CASSFRLGVGVRRNTEAFF
TGTGCCAGCAGCTTTAGGCTTGGGGTCGGGGTGAGGAGAAACACTGAAGCTTTCTTT
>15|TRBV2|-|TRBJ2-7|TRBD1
CASRRLGTGGSEQYF
TGTGCCAGCAGGAGATTGGGGACAGGGGGCTCCGAGCAGTACTTC
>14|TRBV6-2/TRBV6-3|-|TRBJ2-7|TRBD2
CASSYGGDGYEQYF
TGTGCCAGCAGTTACGGGGGGGACGGTTACGAGCAGTACTTC
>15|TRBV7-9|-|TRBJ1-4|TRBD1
CASSARGQGWEKLFF
TGTGCCAGCAGCGCAAGGGGACAGGGGTGGGAAAAACTGTTTTTT
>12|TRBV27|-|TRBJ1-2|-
CASRARGGGYTF
TGTGCCAGCAGAGCACGAGGTGGCGGCTACACCTTC
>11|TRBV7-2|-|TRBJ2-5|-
CASSPIETQYF
TGTGCCAGCAGCCCAATCGAGACCCAGTACTTC
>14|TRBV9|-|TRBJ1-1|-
CASSVGSTNTEAFF
TGTGCCAGCAGCGTAGGCAGTACCAACACTGAAGCTTTCTTT
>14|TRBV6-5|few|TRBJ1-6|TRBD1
CASSWGTGNSPLHF
TGTGCCAGCAGTTGGGGGACAGGGAACTCACCCCTCCACTTT
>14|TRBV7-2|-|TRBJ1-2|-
CASSYGEQTYGYTF
TGTGCCAGCAGCTACGGGGAACAGACCTATGGCTACACCTTC
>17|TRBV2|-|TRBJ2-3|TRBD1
CASSDPTGQAVGDTQYF
TGTGCCAGCAGTGACCCCACGGGACAGGCCGTCGGCGATACGCAGTATTTT
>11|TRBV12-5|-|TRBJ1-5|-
CASGFSQPQHF
TGTGCTAGTGGTTTCTCTCAGCCCCAGCATTTT
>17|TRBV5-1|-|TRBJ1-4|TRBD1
CASSLWDGGQRNEKLFF
TGCGCCAGCAGCCTTTGGGATGGGGGACAGAGAAATGAAAAACTGTTTTTT
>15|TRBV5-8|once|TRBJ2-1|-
CASSLPGHSYNEQFF
TGTGCCAGCAGCTTACCGGGACATTCCTACAATGAGCAGTTCTTC
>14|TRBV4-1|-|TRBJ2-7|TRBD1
CASSRPGQLYEQYF
TGCGCCAGCAGCAGACCGGGACAGCTATACGAGCAGTACTTC
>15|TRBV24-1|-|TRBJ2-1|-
CATSQRGSNVREQFF
TGTGCCACCAGTCAAAGGGGGTCAAACGTGAGGGAGCAGTTCTTC
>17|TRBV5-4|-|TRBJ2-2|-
CASSLESRAANTGELFF
TGTGCCAGCAGCTTGGAGTCCAGGGCTGCGAACACCGGGGAGCTGTTTTTT
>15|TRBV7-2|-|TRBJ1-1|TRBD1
CASSPKTGGVTEAFF
TGTGCCAGCAGCCCAAAGACAGGGGGCGTCACTGAAGCTTTCTTT
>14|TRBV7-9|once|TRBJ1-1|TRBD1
CASRGDSSRTEAFF
TGTGCCAGCAGGGGGGACAGTTCACGGACTGAAGCTTTCTTT
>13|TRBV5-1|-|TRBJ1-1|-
CASSRTGSTEAFF
TGCGCCAGCAGCCGAACAGGATCCACTGAAGCTTTCTTT
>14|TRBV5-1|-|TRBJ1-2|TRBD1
CASSLANRGRGYTF
TGCGCCAGCAGCTTGGCCAACAGGGGTAGGGGCTACACCTTC
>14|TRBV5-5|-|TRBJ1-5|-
CASSPRGGHQPQHF
TGTGCCAGCAGCCCTCGGGGGGGGCATCAGCCCCAGCATTTT
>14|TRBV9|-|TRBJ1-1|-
CASSRGFFGTEAFF
TGTGCCAGCAGCAGAGGGTTTTTCGGGACTGAAGCTTTCTTT
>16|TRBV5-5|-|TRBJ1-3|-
CASSVRDTPSGNTIYF
TGTGCCAGCAGCGTCCGGGACACTCCTTCTGGAAACACCATATATTTT
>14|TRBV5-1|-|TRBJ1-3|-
CASSPGSLGNTIYF
TGCGCCAGCAGCCCGGGAAGCCTGGGAAACACCATATATTTT
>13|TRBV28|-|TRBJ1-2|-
CATGRDITNGYTF
TGTGCCACCGGACGGGACATTACGAATGGCTACACCTTC
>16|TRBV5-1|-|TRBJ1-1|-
CASSLGLRQTNTEAFF
TGCGCCAGCAGCTTGGGACTTCGACAGACGAACACTGAAGCTTTCTTT
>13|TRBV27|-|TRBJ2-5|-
CASSLTRAETQYF
TGTGCCAGCAGTTTAACCAGGGCAGAGACCCAGTACTTC
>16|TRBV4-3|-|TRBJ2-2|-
CASSQDPTGSTGELFF
TGCGCCAGCAGCCAAGATCCGACAGGCTCAACCGGGGAGCTGTTTTTT
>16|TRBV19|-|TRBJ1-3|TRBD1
CASANPGQGGGNTIYF
TGTGCCAGTGCTAACCCGGGACAGGGAGGCGGAAACACCATATATTTT
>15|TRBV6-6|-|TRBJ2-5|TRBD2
CASSSLLAGGETQYF
TGTGCCAGCAGTTCCCTTCTAGCGGGGGGAGAGACCCAGTACTTC
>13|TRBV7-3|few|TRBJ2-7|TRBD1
CASSPTGGGEQYF
TGTGCCAGCAGTCCCACAGGGGGCGGCGAGCAGTACTTC
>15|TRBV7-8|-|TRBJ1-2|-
CASSPRTPYTYGYTF
TGTGCCAGCAGCCCGCGGACTCCCTACACCTATGGCTACACCTTC
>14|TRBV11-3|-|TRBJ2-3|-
CASSLASSRDTQYF
TGTGCCAGCAGCTTAGCGTCTAGCAGAGATACGCAGTATTTT
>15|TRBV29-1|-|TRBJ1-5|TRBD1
CSFSWGRGRDQPQHF
TGCAGCTTCTCGTGGGGCAGGGGGCGAGATCAGCCCCAGCATTTT
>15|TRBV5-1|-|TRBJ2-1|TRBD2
CASSFSGSSYNEQFF
TGCGCCAGCAGCTTTAGCGGGAGCTCCTACAATGAGCAGTTCTTC
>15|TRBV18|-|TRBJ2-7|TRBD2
CASSPGTSLSYEQYF
TGTGCCAGCTCACCAGGGACTAGCCTATCCTACGAGCAGTACTTC
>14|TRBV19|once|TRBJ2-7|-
CASSKPGITYEQYF
TGTGCCAGTAGTAAACCAGGAATCACCTACGAGCAGTACTTC
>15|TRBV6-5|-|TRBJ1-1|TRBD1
CASRPAGTGRTEAFF
TGTGCCAGCAGACCGGCCGGGACAGGGCGGACTGAAGCTTTCTTT
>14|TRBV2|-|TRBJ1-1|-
CASSYSNPNTEAFF
TGTGCCAGCAGTTATAGTAACCCCAACACTGAAGCTTTCTTT
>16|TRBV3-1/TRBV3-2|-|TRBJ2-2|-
CASSVSGGTNTGELFF
TGTGCCAGCAGCGTCTCTGGGGGGACGAACACCGGGGAGCTGTTTTTT
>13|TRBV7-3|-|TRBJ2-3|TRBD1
CASSQQGPDTQYF
TGTGCCAGCAGTCAACAGGGGCCAGATACACAGTATTTT
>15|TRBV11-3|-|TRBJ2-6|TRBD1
CASRQGTSGANVLTF
TGTGCCAGCAGACAGGGGACCTCTGGGGCCAACGTCCTGACTTTC
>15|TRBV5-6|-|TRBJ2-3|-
CASTTGWQDTDTQYF
TGTGCCAGCACCACGGGATGGCAGGACACAGATACGCAGTATTTT
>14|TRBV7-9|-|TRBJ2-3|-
CASSLFGSTDTQYF
TGTGCCAGCAGCTTATTCGGGAGCACAGATACGCAGTATTTT
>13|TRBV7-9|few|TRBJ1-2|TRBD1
CASSLDRVGGYTF
TGTGCCAGCAGCTTGGACAGGGTGGGAGGCTACACCTTC
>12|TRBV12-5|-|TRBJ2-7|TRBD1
CASGLWTGEQYF
TGTGCTAGTGGTTTGTGGACAGGCGAGCAGTACTTC
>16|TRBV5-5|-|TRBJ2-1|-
CASSRRTTSSYNEQFF
TGTGCCAGCAGCCGAAGGACTACCAGCTCCTACAATGAGCAGTTCTTC